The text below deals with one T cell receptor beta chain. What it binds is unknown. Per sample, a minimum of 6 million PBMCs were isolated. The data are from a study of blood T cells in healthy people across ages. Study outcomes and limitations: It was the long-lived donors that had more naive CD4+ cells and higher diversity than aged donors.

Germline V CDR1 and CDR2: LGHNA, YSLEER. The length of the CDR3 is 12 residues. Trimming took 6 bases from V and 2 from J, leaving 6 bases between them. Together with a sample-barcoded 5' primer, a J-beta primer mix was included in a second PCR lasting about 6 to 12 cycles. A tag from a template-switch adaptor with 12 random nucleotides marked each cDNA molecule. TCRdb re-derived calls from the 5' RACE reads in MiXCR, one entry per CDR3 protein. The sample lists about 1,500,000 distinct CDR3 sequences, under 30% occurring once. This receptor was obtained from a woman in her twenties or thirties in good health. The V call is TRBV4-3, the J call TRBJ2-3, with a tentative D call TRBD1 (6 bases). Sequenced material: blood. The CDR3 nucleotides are TGCGCCAGCAGGGGACACACAGATACGCAGTATTTT. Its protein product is CASRGHTDTQYF.